The TCR beta chain described here comes from a study of early T cells in non-severe SARS-CoV-2 infection. At the level of the study: Bulk RNA isolated from unsorted whole blood underwent sequencing; chains were not paired.

Findings and caveats of the study: In VDJdb matching, anti-spike CD8 responses were favored while private and CD4 specificities went missing.

The CDR3 is made up of 14 amino acids. The V gene's germline CDR1 is SGHAT and CDR2 FQNNGV. Trimming removed 3 bases from V and 0 bases from J, with 8 bases in between. On this clonotype: Its cognate antigen is unknown.

Molecules of cDNA were individually given unique molecular identifiers that were attached to them. TCRdb re-analysed the 5' RACE reads in MiXCR, keeping a single row per CDR3 protein. The repertoire includes approximately 120,000 distinct CDR3 sequences, under 15% of them detected once, and 20% to 25% sits in the top ten. The sequenced sample was whole blood. This chain connects TRBV11-2 to TRBJ1-2; no clear D gene. This TCR was sampled from an adult who was a healthcare worker with PCR-confirmed SARS-CoV-2 infection or an uninfected control (not recorded which). Here the CDR3 reads CASSLTGSNYGYTF. CDR3 bases: TGTGCCAGCAGCTTGACGGGTTCTAACTATGGCTACACCTTC. The full variable domain, its missing parts supplied by reference TRBV11-2 and TRBJ1-2, is EAGVAQSPRYKIIEKRQSVAFWCNPISGHATLYWYQQILGQGPKLLIQFQNNGVVDDSQLPKDRFSAERLKGVDSTLKIQPAKLEDSAVYLCASSLTGSNYGYTFGSGTRLTVV.